This T cell receptor beta chain was captured in a study of CD8 T cells in ankylosing spondylitis. The CDR3 runs to 16 residues. V was clipped by 3 bases and J by 3 bases; unmatched bases: 7. Germline CDR1 SGDLS, CDR2 YYNGEE. This clonotype was detected a few times. Its antigen remains unknown. As the method for making TCR beta libraries, quantitative 5'-RACE with molecular barcodes was used. In TCRdb, the 5' RACE reads were re-called with MiXCR into one record per CDR3 protein. The sample lists approximately 300,000 distinct CDR3 sequences; under 25% were seen once. Study results and limitations: Reports of some motif variants in reactive arthritis synovial fluid and blood predate this one. According to the report, clones linked to the disease were significantly enriched in matched synovial fluid samples taken from ankylosing spondylitis patients.

The chain links TRBV9 to TRBJ2-3; 10 nucleotides match TRBD2. The source material was blood, either unsorted or a sorted T cell fraction (not recorded which). This sequence was found in a female donor with ankylosing spondylitis or in good health (not recorded which). The CDR3 region is CASSAGTSEITDTQYF. CDR3 coding DNA: TGTGCCAGCAGCGCCGGGACTAGCGAAATAACAGATACGCAGTATTTT.